This TCR beta chain was identified during a study of blood T cell repertoires in COVID-19. This clone was seen just once. Germline CDR1 reads SNHLY; CDR2 reads FYNNEI. This CDR3 contains 12 residues. Deletions cut 5 bases from V and 7 bases from J, with 8 bases between. Profiling relied on immunoSEQ multiplex PCR, and the TCRdb table lists in-frame clones only, not all of them. Counted here are about 49,000 clones, 82% occurring once; the ten biggest clones make up about 2.7%. The specimen was peripheral blood. The clonotype originates from a woman in her fifties or sixties with acute or convalescent COVID-19. The V gene is TRBV2, the J gene TRBJ2-2, with TRBD1 as a possible D gene (6 bases). CDR3 nucleotides: TGTGCCAGCAGTAGACAGGTCGGGGAGCTGTTTTTT. Translated: CASSRQVGELFF.